This T cell receptor beta chain is drawn from a study of CD8 T cells in Susac syndrome (dated by TCRdb to 2018 to 2020). A note on the overall study: Among the sequenced Susac syndrome patients, about 6 had clinically active disease and roughly 8 were in clinical remission. The study used repertoire sequencing to test whether antigen drove CD8+ T cell activation and differentiation in Susac syndrome. At blood withdrawal, Susac syndrome patients were therapy-naive, treated with corticosteroids (with IVIg additionally given to some), or treated with IVIg alone. Study-wide conclusions, independent of this receptor: The CD4+ T cell repertoire of patients with Susac syndrome showed no detectable clonal expansion. The study acknowledged that relatively few individuals were included in the TCR sequencing and HLA analysis.

The CDR3 sequence holds 18 residues, the cysteine and phenylalanine included. CDR3 DNA only is kept here, 54 bases in frame from base 1. On this clonotype itself: Its antigen remains unidentified. Base qualities were left out, and no much larger clone turns up one base away.

High-throughput TCR beta sequencing profiled peripheral blood CD8+ and CD4+ T cells from healthy donors, Susac syndrome patients and multiple sclerosis patients. Recently defined diagnostic criteria for definite or probable disease were met by the Susac syndrome patients. CD8+ TEMRA cells were enriched by FACS, while bulk CD8+ and CD4+ T cells were purified by magnetic negative isolation. Blood was collected in EDTA tubes and processed within 24 hours, with PBMCs isolated through density gradient centrifugation. PBMCs intended for TCR sequencing were cryopreserved in liquid nitrogen and thawed later in a water bath at 37 degrees C. Purity of sorted or isolated CD4+, CD8+ and CD8+ TEMRA cells was at least 90%. RNA was extracted with the RNeasy kit and roughly 0.45 to 1 ug was reverse transcribed using random hexamers. The immunoSEQ multiplex PCR assay, which covers 54 Vbeta and 13 Jbeta segments, was used to amplify TCR beta CDR3 regions. PCR amplification bias was corrected using a synthetic template baseline for primer optimization and computational correction. Per the source publication's procedure: Reads were annotated to V, D and J genes per IMGT and analyzed with immunoSEQ Analyzer, keeping only productive sequences. To calculate clonality, Shannon entropy was normalized by log2 of the number of productive unique sequences and then subtracted from one. Public and private clones were assessed among the 100 most prevalent clones of each patient and control. Clones were defined as Susac-specific if absent from the healthy and MS cohorts, from 1052 published viral clones and from other ImmuneACCESS disease sequences. TCRdb handled the public reads itself, with Q25 trimming in fastp and clone calling in MiXCR, and kept productive beta chains. Rows are combined by CDR3 protein, so each entry shows the most common genes and DNA. The V and J calls shown here were made by TCRdb, not taken from the authors' results. The sample yields about 180,000 distinct CDR3 sequences; about 93% were counted once. Together, the top ten hold more than 0.08% of the sample.

The chain employs TRBV21-1 and TRBJ1-5; TRBD1 reflects the table's D call only, with no check against the DNA. TRBV21-1 is marked as a pseudogene. The receptor was isolated from a human donor with Susac syndrome. Sequenced material: CD4+ T cells from PBMCs. DNA sequence: TGTGCCAGCAGCACGAAGGCAGGGATTGTCACGAGCAATCAGCCCCAGCATTTT. Its product reads: CASSTKAGIVTSNQPQHF.